This entry lists 26 T cell receptor beta chains sequenced from one sample in a study of cytomegalovirus exposure and HLA in healthy donors. The table came from immunoSEQ multiplex PCR; TCRdb's copy has only in-frame clones and leaves some out. The profile shows fewer than 250,000 clones, around 87% of them singletons. The source material was PBMCs. Source of these receptors: a man aged 18 to 29 in good health and CMV-seronegative.

The CDR3 region has the DNA TGTGCCACCGTTGGTCAGGAGGCGGGCGAAAAACTGTTTTTT. Protein: CATVGQEAGEKLFF. The chain has TRBV6-4 and TRBJ1-4, with D unclear. Germline assignment: CDR1 MRHNA and CDR2 SNTAGT. The CDR3 runs to 14 residues. V dropped 10 bases and J dropped 8 bases, with 20 bases sitting between them.

The rearrangement joins TRBV10-3 to TRBJ1-1; 10 bases are shared with TRBD1. The germline V gene has CDR1 ENHRY and CDR2 SYGVKD. There are 12 residues in the CDR3. V was clipped by 10 bases and J by 11 bases; unmatched bases: 10. This chain's CDR3 is CATKRDRGDAFF. DNA for the CDR3: TGTGCCACCAAACGGGACAGGGGAGACGCTTTCTTT.

The DNA of the CDR3 is TGTGCCAGCAGCTTAGGCGGGGATTGGTCCTACGAGCAGTACTTC. Its translation is CASSLGGDWSYEQYF. The chain has TRBV7-2 and TRBJ2-7; maybe TRBD2 (6 bases). V lost 1 base and J lost 1, with 11 bases in between. The CDR3 has 15 residues. CDR1 is SGHTA, CDR2 FQGNSA, per germline.

The chain recombines TRBV6-4 with TRBJ2-1; weak D call: TRBD1 (6 bases). CDR1 and CDR2 from the germline V gene are MRHNA and SNTAGT. Trimming took off 2 bases at V and 15 bases at J, with 8 bases between the two ends. CDR3 length: 10 residues. The CDR3 nucleotides are TGTGCCAGCAGTGACAGGGGGTGGTTCTTC. As protein: CASSDRGWFF.

V usage is TRBV28 and J usage is TRBJ2-1; D possibly corresponds to TRBD2 (5 bases). V lost 6 bases and J 10 bases, leaving 13 bases between the germline ends. CDR3 length equals 12 residues. CDR1 is MDHEN and CDR2 is SYDVKM in the germline V gene. CDR3: CASRLGGYEQFF. DNA of the CDR3: TGTGCCAGCAGACTAGGCGGATACGAGCAGTTCTTC.

This chain connects TRBV18 to TRBJ2-7; possibly TRBD2 for D (7 bases). V shed 5 bases and J shed 1 base, with 9 bases lying between them. The germline V gene encodes CDR1 KGHSH and CDR2 LQKENI. CDR3 length equals 13 residues. The DNA for the CDR3 is TGTGCCAGCTCAGCGGGGGCTTCCTACGAGCAGTACTTC. This sequence encodes CASSAGASYEQYF.

This clone was detected only a few times. The chain is built from TRBV6-5 and TRBJ1-6; 9 positions agree with TRBD1. CDR3 length equals 14 residues. Germline V gene sequence: CDR1 MNHEY, CDR2 SVGAGI. The junction had 4 bases not matched to a gene; V was cut back by 5 bases and J by 8 bases. The CDR3 region is CASSPGQGYSPLHF. CDR3 DNA: TGTGCCAGCAGTCCGGGACAGGGCTATTCACCCCTCCACTTT.

This chain joins TRBV2 and TRBJ2-7, with 7 nucleotides matching TRBD1. CDR1 and CDR2 (germline): SNHLY, FYNNEI. The CDR3 has 12 residues. The trim removed 11 bases at V and 3 bases at J, leaving 7 bases unmatched. For the CDR3, the DNA is TGTGCCTCAAAGAGGGACAGCTACGAGCAGTACTTC. Protein sequence: CASKRDSYEQYF.

The CDR3 is CASSLVGLAGRTDTQYF. The CDR3 region has the DNA TGCGCCAGCAGCTTGGTGGGGCTAGCGGGGCGCACAGATACGCAGTATTTT. The V gene is TRBV5-1, the J gene TRBJ2-3, with 9 bases aligning to TRBD2. The CDR3 runs to 17 residues. Germline-derived CDR1 and CDR2 are SGHRS and YFSETQ. J was trimmed by 1 base and V by 0 bases; bases with no gene match: 6.

The rearrangement joins TRBV6-7 to TRBJ1-1; a possible D gene is TRBD1 (6 bases). TRBV6-7 is classed as an ORF, of uncertain function. V lost 0 bases and J lost 1, with 9 bases in between. This CDR3 region has 15 residues. CDR3 protein: CASSYSGRGNTEAFF. The CDR3 bases are TGTGCCAGCAGTTACTCGGGCAGGGGGAACACTGAAGCTTTCTTT.

The J gene is TRBJ1-6, the V gene TRBV25-1; D remains ambiguous. The V gene's germline CDR1 is MGHDK and CDR2 SYGVNS. V was trimmed by 8 bases and J by 7 bases, leaving 12 bases between them. The length of the CDR3 is 13 residues. In DNA, the CDR3 is TGTGCCAGCGGCGGGCCCTTAAATTCACCCCTCCACTTT. It yields the protein CASGGPLNSPLHF.

The V and J genes are TRBV28 and TRBJ1-2; D is ambiguous. There are 11 residues in the CDR3. Germline-derived CDR1 and CDR2 are MDHEN and SYDVKM. Trimming left V 8 bases short and J 1 base short, with 5 bases between. The CDR3 nucleotides read TGTGCCAGCCGTATTAACTATGGCTACACCTTC. Its translation is CASRINYGYTF.

The genes are TRBV25-1 and TRBJ1-2, with a tentative D call TRBD1 (6 bases). Per the germline V gene, CDR1 is MGHDK and CDR2 is SYGVNS. This CDR3 is built from 14 residues. V lost 3 bases, J lost 7 bases, and 15 bases lay in between. The CDR3 bases are TGTGCCAGCAGTGAGGGAACAGGGATCAGTGGCTACACCTTC. This translates into CASSEGTGISGYTF.

The chain has TRBV4-3 and TRBJ1-2, with 8 bases matching TRBD1. The CDR3 has 17 residues. Germline CDR1 reads LGHNA; CDR2 reads YSLEER. V gave up 2 bases and J gave up 1 base; unmatched junction bases: 9. CDR3 nucleotides: TGCGCCAGCAGCCAACGACGACAGGGGACCCTTAACTATGGCTACACCTTC. Its translation is CASSQRRQGTLNYGYTF.

V and J are TRBV15 and TRBJ2-2; the match to TRBD2 covers 8 bases. This CDR3 has 14 amino acids. From germline, CDR1 is LNHNV and CDR2 YYDKDF (reference sequence). V lost 3 bases, J lost 5 bases, and 2 bases stayed unmatched. CDR3 sequence reads: CATSRRGATGELFF. In DNA, the CDR3 is TGTGCCACCAGCAGGCGGGGGGCTACCGGGGAGCTGTTTTTT.

The V call is TRBV4-1, the J call TRBJ1-2; D uncertain. Germline V CDR1 and CDR2: MGHRA, YSYEKL. There are 13 residues in the CDR3. The V gene lost 4 bases and the J gene lost 3 bases, with 9 bases spanning the gap. The CDR3 DNA sequence: TGCGCCAGCAGCCCGAGGATCGACTATGGCTACACCTTC. The encoded protein is CASSPRIDYGYTF.

At least ten counts were recorded for this clone. The rearrangement uses TRBV9 and TRBJ1-2; the D gene is possibly TRBD1 (5 bases). The germline CDR1 and CDR2 sequences are SGDLS and YYNGEE. The CDR3 is made up of 10 amino acids. The germline V and J ends were trimmed by 7 bases and 6 bases, with 7 bases remaining between them. The CDR3 spells CASGGDGYTF. The DNA of the CDR3 is TGTGCCAGCGGGGGGGATGGCTACACCTTC.

The chain has TRBV29-1 and TRBJ2-7; 9 nucleotides align to TRBD1. This CDR3 is 15 amino acids long. With V trimmed by 1 base and J by 6 bases, 10 bases remained unmatched. Germline-derived CDR1 and CDR2 are SQVTM and ANQGSEA. The CDR3 sequence: CSVEGLGQGKTEQYF. CDR3 DNA: TGCAGCGTTGAAGGTTTAGGACAGGGGAAAACCGAGCAGTACTTC.

The chain joins TRBV5-1 to TRBJ2-7, with TRBD2 matching over 9 bases. From germline, CDR1 is SGHRS and CDR2 YFSETQ. This CDR3 contains 15 residues. V dropped 3 bases and J dropped 6; count of bases not matched to a gene: 10. Here the CDR3 reads CASSYSGRSQSEQYF. The CDR3 DNA follows: TGCGCCAGCAGCTACAGCGGGAGGTCCCAAAGCGAGCAGTACTTC.

This sequence joins TRBV7-2 and TRBJ1-1, with D perhaps matching TRBD1 (5 bases). Between the trimmed V and J ends, which lost 1 base and 4 bases, there was a span of 13 bases. The germline V gene has CDR1 SGHTA and CDR2 FQGNSA. The CDR3 runs to 15 residues. Here the CDR3 DNA reads TGTGCCAGCAGCTTAGGGGGGGTAGCAAGCACTGAAGCTTTCTTT. Translated, it gives CASSLGGVASTEAFF.

The chain has TRBV19 and TRBJ2-7, with 7 bases identical to TRBD1. This CDR3 is built from 15 residues. CDR1 LNHDA and CDR2 SQIVND come from the germline V gene (reference sequence). V shed 10 bases, J shed 2 bases, and the junction held 14 bases outside the gene matches. The CDR3 DNA reads as TGTGCCACCCCTTCGCGACAGACAGGGACCTACGAGCAGTACTTC. Amino acid sequence: CATPSRQTGTYEQYF.

The rearrangement uses TRBV10-1 and TRBJ2-1, with 7 bases lining up with TRBD2. Unmatched junction bases numbered 8, after V lost 5 bases and J lost 1 base. Germline loops: CDR1 WNHNN, CDR2 SYGVQD (reference sequence). CDR3 length: 16 residues. The CDR3 nucleotides are TGCGCCAGCAGTTCGACACCGGGAGGATCCTACAATGAGCAGTTCTTC. This encodes CASSSTPGGSYNEQFF.

The genes are TRBV6-6 and TRBJ2-3; tentatively, D is TRBD2 (5 bases). V lost 2 bases and J 7 bases, leaving 10 bases between the germline ends. Germline lookup yields CDR1 MNHNY and CDR2 SVGAGI (reference sequence). The CDR3 spans 13 residues. The CDR3 here is CASSYGPGNTQYF. The CDR3 DNA reads as TGTGCCAGCAGTTACGGGCCGGGAAATACGCAGTATTTT.

This clone was counted only a few times. CDR3 DNA sequence: TGTGCCAGCAGTCCCGACAGGGGTGGGTCCAACTATGGCTACACCTTC. This translates into CASSPDRGGSNYGYTF. The rearrangement links TRBV28 to TRBJ1-2; 8 bases map to TRBD1. The V gene's germline CDR1 is MDHEN and CDR2 SYDVKM. The CDR3 covers 16 residues. J gave up 2 bases and V 5 bases, and 10 bases lay outside the gene matches.

This rearrangement joins TRBV29-1 to TRBJ1-3; D remains unclear. The CDR3 is 13 amino acids. The V end lost 8 bases, the J end lost 4 bases, and 15 bases lay between the germline ends. Germline loops: CDR1 SQVTM, CDR2 ANQGSEA. The CDR3 DNA sequence: TGCAGCTCCGTTCAGGCCGGAGGAAACACCATATATTTT. Its protein product is CSSVQAGGNTIYF.

The rearrangement links TRBV28 to TRBJ2-5, with D tentatively TRBD1 (6 bases). Germline-derived CDR1 and CDR2 are MDHEN and SYDVKM. CDR3 length: 14 amino acids. V was shortened by 3 bases and J by 2 bases, with 10 bases between the two germline ends. The CDR3 spells CASSFRDTQETQYF. For the CDR3, the DNA is TGTGCCAGCAGTTTTCGGGACACACAAGAGACCCAGTACTTC.